These T cell receptor beta chains were read from a single sample in a study of T cell responses to AZD1222 COVID-19 vaccine. Some clones are missing from TCRdb's copy, which holds only in-frame ones; the method was immunoSEQ multiplex PCR. The table has more than 150,000 clones, 92% seen once. The specimen comprised peripheral blood, sampled 28 days after the second AZD1222 dose. The receptors here all came from an adult who received the AZD1222 COVID-19 vaccine. Each CDR3 is given with its conserved first and last residue. A D gene is named only where the DNA matches it firmly. Some rows mark clone size as missing; the rest say once, few, many or name a class of expanded clone.

>once|-|TRBJ2-3|TRBV19
TGTGCCAGTAGTGCCAGACAGGGACTCACAGATACGCAGTATTTT
CASSARQGLTDTQYF
>-|-|TRBJ1-2|TRBV29-1
TGCAGCGTTGAAGTGGGGGCGCGGGGCTACACCTTC
CSVEVGARGYTF
>-|TRBD2|TRBJ2-1|TRBV24-1
TGTGCCACCAGACGGACTAGCGGGACCAATGAGCAGTTCTTC
CATRRTSGTNEQFF
>-|-|TRBJ2-3|TRBV3-1/TRBV3-2
TGTGCCAGCAGCCTAGCAATTGGGCCATCGCAGTATTTT
CASSLAIGPSQYF
>few|TRBD2|TRBJ2-1|TRBV5-1
TGCGCCAGCACCCTAACTAGCGGGGGGCCTCAGTACAATGAGCAGTTCTTC
CASTLTSGGPQYNEQFF
>-|-|TRBJ1-6|TRBV18
TGTGCCAGCTCCGCTACAGGGTATCCCGATAATTCACCCCTCCACTTT
CASSATGYPDNSPLHF
>once|-|TRBJ2-2|TRBV11-3
TGTGCCAGCAGCGCGCTCCCAGGGAACACCGGGGAGCTGTTTTTT
CASSALPGNTGELFF
>-|-|TRBJ1-2|TRBV12-3/TRBV12-4
TGTGCCAGCAGCCCTATTGAAGGCTACACCTTC
CASSPIEGYTF
>-|-|TRBJ1-3|TRBV7-9
TGTGCCAGCAGCTTACTATTGGGCAGCCAAGGAAACACCATATATTTT
CASSLLLGSQGNTIYF
>-|-|TRBJ1-2|TRBV6-5
TGTGCCAGCTCCTCCAGGGTCGTCTATGGCTACACCTTC
CASSSRVVYGYTF
>-|-|TRBJ1-6|TRBV5-1
TGCGCCAGCAGCTTTTCCGGGATTGGGGATTCACCCCTCCACTTT
CASSFSGIGDSPLHF
>-|-|TRBJ2-5|TRBV11-2
TGTGCCAGCAGTATGGAGGCCCAAGAGACCCAGTACTTC
CASSMEAQETQYF
>-|-|TRBJ1-4|TRBV9
TGTGCCAGCAGCACCCGGGACGGAGAAATTAATGAAAAACTGTTTTTT
CASSTRDGEINEKLFF
>-|TRBD1|TRBJ2-3|TRBV6-5
TGTGCCAACAGATGGACAGGGGGGGATACGCAGTATTTT
CANRWTGGDTQYF
>-|-|TRBJ2-7|TRBV5-1
TGCGCCAGCTCCGGGGGATCAGGGATGGCCTACGAGCAGTACTTC
CASSGGSGMAYEQYF
>-|-|TRBJ2-3|TRBV11-3
TGTGCCAGCAGCCGATGGGTCGCAGTGTTTCGAGTAGATACGCAGTATTTT
CASSRWVAVFRVDTQYF
>-|TRBD1|TRBJ2-6|TRBV28
TGTGCCAGCACCCTAAGGGACAGTGGGGCCAACGTCCTGACTTTC
CASTLRDSGANVLTF
>-|TRBD1|TRBJ2-1|TRBV11-2
TGTGCCAGCAGACAGACAGGGGGCGCGCGGAATGAGCAGTTCTTC
CASRQTGGARNEQFF
>-|-|TRBJ2-7|TRBV2
TGTGCCAGCAGTGGAGAGGGATTGGGGCAGTACTTC
CASSGEGLGQYF
>-|TRBD1|TRBJ1-5|TRBV11-3
TGTGCCAGCAGCTTAGATCGGGGACAGGGTAGAGGTCAGCCCCAGCATTTT
CASSLDRGQGRGQPQHF
>-|-|TRBJ2-1|TRBV3-1/TRBV3-2
TGTGCCAGCAGCCAAGTACAAGAGGGAGGCGAGCAGTTCTTC
CASSQVQEGGEQFF
>-|TRBD1|TRBJ1-4|TRBV7-2
TGTGCCAGCAGCTCCGGGACAGGGGGCATCGAAAAACTGTTTTTT
CASSSGTGGIEKLFF